Each of the 13 T cell receptor beta chains below was sequenced from the same sample in a study of cytomegalovirus exposure and HLA in healthy donors. The PCR employed 60 Vbeta primers together with 13 Jbeta primers. The data were produced by immunoSEQ multiplex PCR, yet TCRdb's version contains in-frame clones alone and is incomplete. The table includes roughly 34,000 clones, roughly 64% detected once. Sequenced material: PBMCs. The source of these receptors is a man aged 35 to 55 in good health and CMV-seropositive.

V usage is TRBV13 and J usage is TRBJ2-1, with a tentative D call TRBD1 (6 bases). Trimming took off 5 bases at V and 3 bases at J, with 17 bases between the two ends. The CDR3 is 16 amino acids. The germline gives CDR1 PRHDT, CDR2 FYEKMQ (reference sequence). CDR3 DNA: TGTGCCAGCAGCAGAACCGGGACACTAAACTACAATGAGCAGTTCTTC. It specifies CASSRTGTLNYNEQFF.

The V gene is TRBV6-6, the J gene TRBJ2-1; D remains ambiguous. There are 11 residues in the CDR3. The germline CDR1 and CDR2 sequences are MNHNY and SVGAGI (reference sequence). Trimming removed 6 bases from V and 8 bases from J, with 8 bases in between. In DNA form, the CDR3 reads TGTGCCAGCAGCCCCCTCGATGAGCAGTTCTTC. It codes for CASSPLDEQFF.

This clone was recorded a few times. The rearrangement links TRBV6-5 to TRBJ2-1; tentatively, D is TRBD1 (6 bases). The V gene lost 6 bases and the J gene lost 4 bases, with 16 bases spanning the gap. Germline V lookup: CDR1 MNHEY, CDR2 SVGAGI. This CDR3 spans 15 amino acids. This CDR3 reads CASRSGEEGYNEQFF. In nucleotides, the CDR3 is TGTGCCAGCAGGTCAGGGGAAGAAGGGTACAATGAGCAGTTCTTC.

The chain employs TRBV7-9 and TRBJ1-1; TRBD1 aligns across 7 bases. Trimming at V came to 6 bases and at J to 1 base, leaving 2 bases not matched to a gene. From germline, CDR1 is SEHNR and CDR2 FQNEAQ (reference sequence). The CDR3 runs to 13 residues. The DNA of the CDR3 is TGTGCCAGCAGTTGGACAGGGAACACTGAAGCTTTCTTT. This codes for CASSWTGNTEAFF.

This rearrangement joins TRBV18 to TRBJ2-7, with TRBD1 matching over 7 bases. CDR3 size: 14 residues. CDR1 and CDR2 from the germline V gene are KGHSH and LQKENI. The ends lost 8 bases at V and 3 bases at J; junction bases unmatched: 10. The CDR3 is CASHSPGQSYEQYF. In nucleotides, the CDR3 is TGTGCCAGCCACTCCCCGGGACAGAGCTACGAGCAGTACTTC.

In DNA form, the CDR3 reads TGTGCCAGCACCCCCGTCCCGGTTGACATTCAGTACTTC. Translated, it gives CASTPVPVDIQYF. The chain couples TRBV28 to TRBJ2-4; D remains unclear. V shed 7 bases and J shed 8 bases, with 15 bases lying between them. Germline assignment: CDR1 MDHEN and CDR2 SYDVKM. CDR3 length equals 13 residues.

The chain uses TRBV10-3 and TRBJ2-5; tentative D call: TRBD2 (6 bases). CDR3 length: 13 amino acids. V was trimmed by 6 bases and J by 1 base, leaving 9 bases between them. Germline V gives CDR1 ENHRY, CDR2 SYGVKD. The CDR3 coding sequence is TGTGCCATCAGCGGGGGTGGCCAAGAGACCCAGTACTTC. Translated, it gives CAISGGGQETQYF.

V gene TRBV7-9 combines with J gene TRBJ1-1; D is undetermined. V lost 5 bases and J lost 1, with 14 bases in between. Germline-derived CDR1 and CDR2 are SEHNR and FQNEAQ (reference sequence). This CDR3 has 15 amino acids. The CDR3 region is CASSTVGVTNTEAFF. The CDR3 DNA reads as TGTGCCAGCAGCACCGTCGGGGTTACGAACACTGAAGCTTTCTTT.

This sequence joins TRBV5-1 and TRBJ1-2, with a weak D call TRBD1 (6 bases). V was pared by 3 bases and J by 8 bases, with 26 bases between. The CDR3 spans 17 residues. The germline gives CDR1 SGHRS, CDR2 YFSETQ. The CDR3 DNA reads TGCGCCAGCAGCTCCCGGTCGGGGGGCGGTTCTGGAGGAGGCTACACCTTC. Translation gives CASSSRSGGGSGGGYTF.

In DNA, the CDR3 is TGTGCCAGCAGCCCGGGACATTACTCCTACAATGAGCAGTTCTTC. Amino acid sequence: CASSPGHYSYNEQFF. The V gene is TRBV4-2, the J gene TRBJ2-1, with a weak D call TRBD1 (6 bases). Germline CDR1 is LGHNA and CDR2 is YNFKEQ. V was trimmed by 4 bases and J by 0 bases, leaving 10 bases between them. The CDR3 loop spans 15 amino acids.

The rearrangement links TRBV15 to TRBJ1-4; D might be TRBD1 (5 bases). Germline V gene data show CDR1 as LNHNV and CDR2 as YYDKDF (reference sequence). Trimming cost V 3 bases and J 8 bases, with 16 bases left between them. CDR3 length: 15 residues. CDR3 in amino acids: CATSRGFGGSEKLFF. The CDR3 coding sequence is TGTGCCACCAGCAGGGGGTTCGGGGGTAGCGAAAAACTGTTTTTT.

This clone was counted between two and nine times. The V gene is TRBV5-4, the J gene TRBJ1-1; tentatively, D is TRBD1 (5 bases). Trimming stripped 5 bases from V and 0 bases from J, with 14 bases between. The germline gives CDR1 SGHNT, CDR2 YYREEE (reference sequence). The CDR3 contains 15 residues. The CDR3 spells CASRPTAGLNTEAFF. The DNA for the CDR3 is TGTGCCAGCAGACCTACGGCAGGGCTGAACACTGAAGCTTTCTTT.

The genes are TRBV5-1 and TRBJ2-7; D gene ambiguous. This CDR3 contains 14 residues. Trimming removed 8 bases at V and 5 bases at J, with 20 bases between. Germline V gene sequence: CDR1 SGHRS, CDR2 YFSETQ. CDR3 in DNA: TGCGCCAGTACCCACATTGACCCGAGGAACGAGCAGTACTTC. This encodes CASTHIDPRNEQYF.